What follows are 19 T cell receptor beta chains derived from one specimen sequenced in a study of PD-1 blockade in classical Hodgkin lymphoma. Sequencing used immunoSEQ multiplex PCR; TCRdb keeps in-frame clones, though not all of them. The sample lists over 20,000 clones, roughly 70% occurring once. Every one of the patients relapsed after autologous stem cell transplantation (brentuximab vedotin exposure was variable). The sample was peripheral blood mononuclear cells (PBMCs), taken at baseline. The receptors shown here come from a human donor with classical Hodgkin lymphoma.

The chain uses TRBV7-2 and TRBJ1-5, with 8 bases fitting TRBD1. This CDR3 is built from 15 residues. Germline CDR1 reads SGHTA; CDR2 reads FQGNSA. Trimming removed 5 bases from V and 5 bases from J; junction bases left unmatched: 8. The CDR3 region has the DNA TGTGCCAGCAGCGCCAACAGGGGGGATTATCAGCCCCAGCATTTT. This codes for CASSANRGDYQPQHF.

The gene calls are TRBV5-8 and TRBJ2-3; 9 nucleotides agree with TRBD1. V dropped 2 bases and J dropped 8; count of bases not matched to a gene: 3. The germline V gene encodes CDR1 SGHTS and CDR2 YDEGEE. CDR3 size: 13 residues. This CDR3 is CASSFSQGATQYF. The CDR3 nucleotides are TGTGCCAGCAGCTTTTCACAGGGGGCTACGCAGTATTTT.

V is TRBV7-2 and J is TRBJ1-4; D gene uncertain. V was pared by 1 base and J by 7 bases, with 10 bases between. CDR1 SGHTA and CDR2 FQGNSA come from the germline V gene. The CDR3 is 14 amino acids. The CDR3 loop reads CASSLGWGSEKLFF. CDR3 nucleotides: TGTGCCAGCAGCTTAGGATGGGGAAGTGAAAAACTGTTTTTT.

The rearrangement uses TRBV29-1 and TRBJ2-3; D remains ambiguous. This CDR3 comprises 10 residues. Per germline, CDR1 SQVTM and CDR2 ANQGSEA. V shed 4 bases and J shed 8 bases, with 7 bases lying between them. The CDR3: CSVVAATQYF. The CDR3, as DNA: TGCAGCGTTGTTGCAGCTACGCAGTATTTT.

The V call is TRBV19, the J call TRBJ2-1, with 8 bases fitting TRBD2. Germline CDR1 is LNHDA and CDR2 is SQIVND (reference sequence). This CDR3 has 16 amino acids. The V and J ends lost 4 bases and 6 bases, in that order; junction bases with no gene match: 11. DNA of the CDR3: TGTGCCAGTAGTACCCCTCGGGGGGGCTCGTTCAATGAGCAGTTCTTC. Translating it yields CASSTPRGGSFNEQFF.

The gene calls are TRBV9 and TRBJ2-1, with 10 nucleotides matching TRBD2. This CDR3 is built from 15 residues. J lost 7 bases, V lost 0 bases, and 4 bases had no gene match. CDR1 and CDR2 from the germline V gene are SGDLS and YYNGEE. As DNA, the CDR3 is TGTGCCAGCAGCGTAGTCGATAGCGGGAGGAATGAGCAGTTCTTC. This sequence encodes CASSVVDSGRNEQFF.

Only a few counts were recorded for this clone. The chain recombines TRBV5-1 with TRBJ1-5; 9 bases map to TRBD1. From germline, CDR1 is SGHRS and CDR2 YFSETQ. Germline trimming cut 3 bases from V and 5 bases from J; bases unmatched to any gene: 9. The CDR3 is made up of 16 amino acids. CDR3 residues: CASSSGTGIVYQPQHF. The CDR3 DNA reads TGCGCCAGCAGCTCCGGGACAGGGATCGTATATCAGCCCCAGCATTTT.

This chain connects TRBV9 to TRBJ2-5, with D maybe TRBD1 (6 bases). This CDR3 comprises 15 residues. Germline V gene lookup returns CDR1 SGDLS and CDR2 YYNGEE. V was pared by 3 bases and J by 0 bases, with 12 bases between. In nucleotides, the CDR3 is TGTGCCAGCAGCGCGGACAGCCGCTACCAAGAGACCCAGTACTTC. Translating it yields CASSADSRYQETQYF.

This clone was observed a few times. The V gene is TRBV6-5, the J gene TRBJ2-5, with 7 bases matching TRBD1. V lost 6 bases to trimming and J lost 3 bases; unmatched junction nucleotides: 4. The germline V gene encodes CDR1 MNHEY and CDR2 SVGAGI. The CDR3 extends over 13 amino acids. In nucleotides, the CDR3 is TGTGCCAGCAGCGACAGGGCGAAAGAGACCCAGTACTTC. Translation gives CASSDRAKETQYF.

The chain employs TRBV18 and TRBJ1-2; D is unclear. The CDR3 totals 13 residues. The V end was cut by 6 bases, the J end by 6 bases, with 14 bases between. Germline V gene sequence: CDR1 KGHSH, CDR2 LQKENI. The CDR3 DNA reads TGTGCCAGCTCCCCGACACCGGACGATGGCTACACCTTC. Its translation: CASSPTPDDGYTF.

The chain uses TRBV10-2 and TRBJ2-7; 9 bases are shared with TRBD1. The CDR3 runs 14 residues. CDR1 and CDR2 from the germline V gene are WSHSY and SAAADI. Trimming removed 6 bases from V and 3 bases from J; junction bases left unmatched: 6. CDR3 in DNA: TGCGCCAGCAGGGGGGGACAGGGCATCTACGAGCAGTACTTC. Protein product: CASRGGQGIYEQYF.

The chain joins TRBV18 to TRBJ1-6, with 10 positions matching TRBD1. This CDR3 region has 19 residues. CDR1 and CDR2 (germline): KGHSH, LQKENI. The V gene end was trimmed by 5 bases and the J gene end by 10 bases; junction bases not matched to a gene: 20. CDR3 DNA: TGTGCCAGCTCAGCCACCGCAGGACGCATGGGACAGGGGTTATCACCCCTCCACTTT. This translates into CASSATAGRMGQGLSPLHF.

This chain uses TRBV10-1 with TRBJ2-1; D unresolved. V dropped 3 bases and J dropped 4 bases, with 4 bases sitting between them. Germline assignment: CDR1 WNHNN and CDR2 SYGVQD (reference sequence). This CDR3 is built from 12 residues. The CDR3 loop reads CASSDKYNEQFF. The CDR3 region has the DNA TGCGCCAGCAGTGACAAATACAATGAGCAGTTCTTC.

The chain couples TRBV28 to TRBJ2-7; D is undetermined. The CDR3 contains 12 residues. The germline CDR1 and CDR2 sequences are MDHEN and SYDVKM. The ends were cut back, 6 bases at V and 4 bases at J, with 10 bases in the middle. CDR3 nucleotides: TGTGCCAGCAGCCGGATATATTACGAGCAGTACTTC. This encodes CASSRIYYEQYF.

Note on this clone: Other DNA sequences in the same sample also yield this CDR3. The CDR3: CASSRGGESTDTQYF. CDR3 in DNA: TGTGCCAGCAGTAGGGGCGGGGAGAGCACAGATACGCAGTATTTT. The chain joins TRBV6-5 to TRBJ2-3, with D maybe TRBD2 (6 bases). CDR1 MNHEY and CDR2 SVGAGI come from the germline V gene. The CDR3 covers 15 residues. V lost 5 bases, J lost 0 bases, and 12 bases lay in between.

The V gene is TRBV9, the J gene TRBJ2-2, with D uncertain. The germline CDR1 and CDR2 sequences are SGDLS and YYNGEE. The CDR3 consists of 13 residues. V lost 2 bases to trimming and J lost 5 bases, with 7 bases between them. This chain's CDR3 is CASSVLQTGELFF. CDR3 in DNA: TGTGCCAGCAGCGTCCTTCAGACCGGGGAGCTGTTTTTT.

This clone has just one count. The chain recombines TRBV7-2 with TRBJ2-5; 7 positions agree with TRBD1. This CDR3 is 15 amino acids long. Germline assignment: CDR1 SGHTA and CDR2 FQGNSA. The V and J ends lost 0 bases and 4 bases, in that order; junction bases with no gene match: 5. For the CDR3, the DNA is TGTGCCAGCAGCTTAGCCAGGGGGTCGCGAGAGACCCAGTACTTC. Translating gives CASSLARGSRETQYF. Variable domain in full (rest from reference TRBV7-2 and TRBJ2-5): GAGVSQSPSNKVTEKGKDVELRCDPISGHTALYWYRQSLGQGLEFLIYFQGNSAPDKSGLPSDRFSAERTGGSVSTLTIQRTQQEDSAVYLCASSLARGSRETQYFGPGTRLLVL.

V gene TRBV11-2 combines with J gene TRBJ1-3, with TRBD1 as a possible D gene (5 bases). Germline CDR1 and CDR2: SGHAT and FQNNGV. The CDR3 consists of 15 residues. The ends were cut back, 4 bases at V and 3 bases at J, with 13 bases in the middle. In DNA, the CDR3 is TGTGCCAGCAGCTCGACAGCTTCGGGTGGAAACACCATATATTTT. It codes for CASSSTASGGNTIYF. The entire variable domain, with the rest obtained from reference TRBV11-2 and TRBJ1-3, is as follows: EAGVAQSPRYKIIEKRQSVAFWCNPISGHATLYWYQQILGQGPKLLIQFQNNGVVDDSQLPKDRFSAERLKGVDSTLKIQPAKLEDSAVYLCASSSTASGGNTIYFGEGSWLTVV.

The chain joins TRBV19 to TRBJ1-2; 7 bases line up with TRBD1. Germline lookup yields CDR1 LNHDA and CDR2 SQIVND (reference sequence). After removal of 5 bases from V and 8 bases from J, the junction contained 5 bases not matched to a gene. The CDR3 contains 12 residues. CDR3 nucleotide sequence: TGTGCCAGTAGTTTACTGGGACAGGGCTACACCTTC. This translates into CASSLLGQGYTF.